What follows are 29 T cell receptor beta chains derived from one specimen sequenced in a study of regulatory T cells in long-lasting Graves disease. Building the TCR beta libraries relied on iRepertoire HTBI primers, and CDR3 regions underwent Arm-PCR. TCRdb reprocessed the multiplex PCR reads with MiXCR, giving one entry per CDR3 protein. The data contain approximately 540,000 distinct CDR3 sequences, around 12% of them seen just once; the ten biggest clones take up almost 9%. Indicated time point: newly diagnosed GD, antithyroid drugs for less than 3 months. The authors made the TCR library using RNA they extracted from PBMCs. Separately, the same data were catalogued under a study of T cells in Graves' hyperthyroidism and ophthalmopathy.

Source: peripheral blood mononuclear cells (PBMCs), taken at new diagnosis, from a patient treated with antithyroid drugs. The receptors were gathered from a woman younger than 45 with Graves disease.

This clonotype came up many times. The rearrangement links TRBV19 to TRBJ2-4; 7 bases are a match to TRBD1. Germline-derived CDR1 and CDR2 are LNHDA and SQIVND (reference sequence). This CDR3 is 14 amino acids long. J was trimmed by 0 bases and V by 9 bases; bases with no gene match: 5. The CDR3 DNA is TGTGCCAGCCGGACAGGCGTAGCCAAAAACATTCAGTACTTC. This encodes CASRTGVAKNIQYF.

There are a few counts of this clonotype. This chain connects TRBV11-2 to TRBJ1-3; 8 nucleotides agree with TRBD1. CDR1 SGHAT and CDR2 FQNNGV come from the germline V gene. The trim removed 2 bases at V and 0 bases at J, leaving 6 bases unmatched. The CDR3 is made up of 17 amino acids. CDR3: CASSLRRQGSSGNTIYF. DNA of the CDR3: TGTGCCAGCAGCTTAAGGAGACAGGGGAGCTCTGGAAACACCATATATTTT.

The V call is TRBV11-2, the J call TRBJ1-1; D gene unclear. CDR1 and CDR2 (germline): SGHAT, FQNNGV. CDR3 length equals 14 residues. V dropped 1 base and J dropped 5 bases, with 11 bases sitting between them. This chain's CDR3 is CASSLGPAWTEAFF. Written as DNA, the CDR3 is TGTGCCAGCAGCTTAGGCCCAGCCTGGACTGAAGCTTTCTTT. The whole variable domain, filled in from reference TRBV11-2 and TRBJ1-1, reads EAGVAQSPRYKIIEKRQSVAFWCNPISGHATLYWYQQILGQGPKLLIQFQNNGVVDDSQLPKDRFSAERLKGVDSTLKIQPAKLEDSAVYLCASSLGPAWTEAFFGQGTRLTVV.

This clonotype was detected a few times. This likely stems from a read error, as it lies one base from a far larger clone. The J gene is TRBJ2-1, the V gene TRBV7-8; 8 bases match TRBD2. The junction had 9 bases not matched to a gene; V was cut back by 1 base and J by 10 bases. In germline, CDR1 is SGHVS, CDR2 FQNEAQ. The length of the CDR3 is 15 residues. Written as DNA, the CDR3 is TGTGCCAGCAGCTTAGGGACTAGCCGGACCTACGAGCAGTTCTTC. Its protein is CASSLGTSRTYEQFF.

This clonotype was detected ten times or more. Possible read error: a much larger clone is one base away. V is TRBV7-8 and J is TRBJ1-5; D gene uncertain. Trimming removed 2 bases from V and 0 bases from J, with 5 bases in between. This CDR3 has 14 residues. Germline CDR1 reads SGHVS; CDR2 reads FQNEAQ. CDR3 bases: TGTGCCAGCAGCTTATCGGATAGCAATCAGCCCCAGCATTTT. It codes for CASSLSDSNQPQHF. Full variable domain (remainder filled in from reference TRBV7-8 and TRBJ1-5): GAGVSQSPRYKVAKRGQDVALRCDPISGHVSLFWYQQALGQGPEFLTYFQNEAQLDKSGLPSDRFFAERPEGSVSTLKIQRTQQEDSAVYLCASSLSDSNQPQHFGDGTRLSIL.

Ten or more counts support this clonotype. The chain joins TRBV2 to TRBJ2-5; D gene unclear. From germline, CDR1 is SNHLY and CDR2 FYNNEI. CDR3 length: 13 amino acids. Deletions cut 2 bases from V and 1 base from J, with 5 bases between. CDR3 sequence (DNA): TGTGCCAGCAGTGAACTGCCCCAAGAGACCCAGTACTTC. This encodes CASSELPQETQYF.

A few counts support this clonotype. The chain joins TRBV7-9 to TRBJ2-3; D not certain. Germline V gives CDR1 SEHNR, CDR2 FQNEAQ (reference sequence). This CDR3 spans 15 amino acids. V was clipped by 3 bases and J by 0 bases, with 10 bases between them. CDR3 in DNA: TGTGCCAGCAGCTTTGGGGATTCTAGCACAGATACGCAGTATTTT. It specifies CASSFGDSSTDTQYF. The whole variable domain, filled in from reference TRBV7-9 and TRBJ2-3, reads DTGVSQNPRHKITKRGQNVTFRCDPISEHNRLYWYRQTLGQGPEFLTYFQNEAQLEKSRLLSDRFSAERPKGSFSTLEIQRTEQGDSAMYLCASSFGDSSTDTQYFGPGTRLTVL.

Many counts were recorded for this clonotype. The CDR3 region has the DNA TGTGCCAGCAGCCCAAGGACTAGCGGGATTTTTTACGAGCAGTACTTC. This codes for CASSPRTSGIFYEQYF. This chain joins TRBV7-9 and TRBJ2-7; 12 bases are a match to TRBD2. The CDR3 is 16 amino acids. The J segment lost 4 bases and the V segment lost 5 bases, leaving 9 bases of the junction unmatched. CDR1 and CDR2 (germline): SEHNR, FQNEAQ (reference sequence). Based on the CDR3 plus reference TRBV7-9 and TRBJ2-7, the full variable domain is DTGVSQNPRHKITKRGQNVTFRCDPISEHNRLYWYRQTLGQGPEFLTYFQNEAQLEKSRLLSDRFSAERPKGSFSTLEIQRTEQGDSAMYLCASSPRTSGIFYEQYFGPGTRLTVT.

The chain links TRBV7-6 to TRBJ2-1; TRBD2 agrees at 10 bases. Germline V CDR1 and CDR2: SGHVS, FNYEAQ. J lost 5 bases, V lost 3 bases, and 4 bases had no gene match. This CDR3 is 15 amino acids long. CDR3 bases: TGTGCCAGCAGCTTCGGACTAGCGGATCACAATGAGCAGTTCTTC. It codes for CASSFGLADHNEQFF.

This clonotype was counted many times. The chain is built from TRBV20-1 and TRBJ2-7; D gene ambiguous. V was pared by 5 bases and J by 2 bases, with 7 bases between. Germline lookup yields CDR1 DFQATT and CDR2 SNEGSKA (reference sequence). CDR3 length: 11 amino acids. CDR3 nucleotide sequence: TGCAGTGCTTACGATACCTACGAGCAGTACTTC. The encoded protein is CSAYDTYEQYF.

This clonotype has a count of ten or more. The chain links TRBV2 to TRBJ1-2; maybe TRBD1 (5 bases). Germline V gene lookup returns CDR1 SNHLY and CDR2 FYNNEI. CDR3 length: 15 residues. Deletions cut 7 bases from V and 4 bases from J, with 19 bases between. The CDR3 protein is CASTPGVALSYGYTF. Here the CDR3 DNA reads TGTGCCAGCACCCCGGGGGTCGCCCTTTCCTATGGCTACACCTTC.

This clonotype was picked up many times. The rearrangement joins TRBV11-2 to TRBJ2-3; the match to TRBD2 covers 7 bases. CDR1 and CDR2 from the germline V gene are SGHAT and FQNNGV. This CDR3 has 16 amino acids. V lost 5 bases and J lost 3; bases outside the gene matches: 11. CDR3 bases: TGTGCCAGCAGCCTCATGGGGGGAGGGGCGACAGATACGCAGTATTTT. Its protein is CASSLMGGGATDTQYF.

This clonotype showed up many times. V and J are TRBV9 and TRBJ1-5; D is perhaps TRBD1 (5 bases). Germline CDR1 reads SGDLS; CDR2 reads YYNGEE. The CDR3 has 14 residues. The V end was cut by 2 bases, the J end by 5 bases, with 11 bases between. The DNA of the CDR3 is TGTGCCAGCAGCGTCTCCCAAGGGGATCAGCCCCAGCATTTT. Its translation is CASSVSQGDQPQHF.

This clonotype was picked up many times. The gene calls are TRBV19 and TRBJ1-2; a possible D gene is TRBD1 (5 bases). V lost 7 bases and J 7 bases, leaving 13 bases between the germline ends. Germline CDR1 and CDR2: LNHDA and SQIVND (reference sequence). The CDR3 is made up of 12 amino acids. The CDR3 spells CASMWGAGGYTF. The DNA for the CDR3 is TGTGCCAGTATGTGGGGCGCCGGTGGCTACACCTTC.

This clonotype was detected many times. The chain employs TRBV28 and TRBJ2-3, with a tentative D call TRBD2 (5 bases). The CDR3 runs to 14 residues. Deletions cut 6 bases from V and 4 bases from J, with 14 bases between. CDR1 and CDR2 (germline): MDHEN, SYDVKM. CDR3 DNA: TGTGCCAGCAGCCCCACCGCGAGGGCAGATACGCAGTATTTT. As protein: CASSPTARADTQYF.

The table lists this clonotype with many counts. The rearrangement uses TRBV20-1 and TRBJ2-1; 13 positions match TRBD2. Germline V gene lookup returns CDR1 DFQATT and CDR2 SNEGSKA (reference sequence). Trimming at V came to 6 bases and at J to 6 bases, leaving 5 bases not matched to a gene. This CDR3 spans 14 amino acids. In DNA form, the CDR3 reads TGCAGTGCCAGACTAGCGGGAGGTCTCAATGAGCAGTTCTTC. This gives the protein CSARLAGGLNEQFF.

This clonotype came up many times. This rearrangement joins TRBV6-1 to TRBJ2-1; TRBD2 might be the D (5 bases). Germline V gene data show CDR1 as MNHNS and CDR2 as SASEGT. The CDR3 length is 12 residues. V gave up 6 bases and J gave up 9 bases, with 12 bases separating them. The CDR3 nucleotides are TGTGCCAGCAGGGAGGCAAGTTGTGAGCAGTTCTTC. Translated: CASREASCEQFF.

With regard to this clonotype: Without the conserved terminal phenylalanine or tryptophan, this CDR3 likely stems from a read error. This chain joins TRBV5-5 and TRBJ2-3; 10 bases agree with TRBD2. Unmatched junction bases numbered 5, after V lost 3 bases and J lost 1 base. CDR3 length: 16 amino acids. Germline lookup yields CDR1 SGHKS and CDR2 YYEKEE (reference sequence). CDR3 in DNA: TGTGCCAGCAGCTCAATAGGACTAGCGGGCACAGATACGCAGTATTAT. This gives the protein CASSSIGLAGTDTQYY.

The chain links TRBV6-1 to TRBJ1-5, with 10 nucleotides matching TRBD1. The CDR3 covers 14 residues. Germline assignment: CDR1 MNHNS and CDR2 SASEGT. J was trimmed by 7 bases and V by 6 bases; bases with no gene match: 6. In nucleotides, the CDR3 is TGTGCCAGCAGCAAAGGACAGGGGGGACAGCCCCAGCATTTT. It translates to CASSKGQGGQPQHF.

The chain employs TRBV20-1 and TRBJ1-6; 10 bases fit TRBD1. The V gene's germline CDR1 is DFQATT and CDR2 SNEGSKA (reference sequence). J gave up 5 bases and V 5 bases, and 12 bases lay outside the gene matches. The CDR3 extends over 17 amino acids. The CDR3: CSARTGGGGRNNSPLHF. The DNA of the CDR3 is TGCAGTGCTCGGACAGGGGGGGGGGGAAGAAATAATTCACCCCTCCACTTT.

A note on this clonotype: A junction end diverges from the germline sequence, so it may reflect a read error. The chain joins TRBV15 to TRBJ2-1, with TRBD2 matching over 9 bases. Germline V gene data show CDR1 as LNHNV and CDR2 as YYDKDF (reference sequence). The CDR3 runs 14 residues. The CDR3 protein is CATSPGLASTACIF. The CDR3 coding sequence is TGTGCCACCAGCCCAGGACTAGCGTCCACCGCATGTATCTTC. Full variable domain (remainder filled in from reference TRBV15 and TRBJ2-1): DAMVIQNPRYQVTQFGKPVTLSCSQTLNHNVMYWYQQKSSQAPKLLFHYYDKDFNNEADTPDNFQSRRPNTSFCFLDIRSPGLGDTAMYLCATSPGLASTACIFGPGTRLTVL.

Only a few counts were recorded for this clonotype. The chain links TRBV30 to TRBJ2-5, with 14 bases that match TRBD2. There are 15 residues in the CDR3. J lost 5 bases, V lost 4 bases, and 6 bases had no gene match. CDR1 is GTSNPN and CDR2 is SVGIG in the germline V gene (reference sequence). CDR3 in amino acids: CAWNSGTSGSETQYF. The CDR3, as DNA: TGTGCCTGGAATTCCGGGACTAGCGGGAGTGAGACCCAGTACTTC.

This clonotype has a count of ten or more. The chain employs TRBV5-8 and TRBJ2-5; TRBD1 aligns across 9 bases. Per germline, CDR1 SGHTS and CDR2 YDEGEE. V trimming: 4 bases; J trimming: 4 bases; junction bases outside the gene matches: 8. This CDR3 is 15 amino acids long. CDR3 nucleotide sequence: TGTGCCAGCAGCCCGGGGACAGGGTTAAGAGAGACCCAGTACTTC. Protein: CASSPGTGLRETQYF.

This clonotype has a single count. V is TRBV6-1 and J is TRBJ2-1, with TRBD2 identical over 9 bases. V dropped 3 bases and J dropped 9; count of bases not matched to a gene: 9. CDR1 and CDR2 from the germline V gene are MNHNS and SASEGT. This CDR3 contains 15 residues. CDR3 residues: CASSDRASGITEQFF. The CDR3 DNA reads as TGTGCCAGCAGTGATAGGGCTAGCGGGATTACTGAGCAGTTCTTC.

The sample holds a few counts of this clonotype. With a much larger clone just one base away, this may be a read error. The chain joins TRBV11-2 to TRBJ2-1, with D hard to call. Per the germline V gene, CDR1 is SGHAT and CDR2 is FQNNGV. This CDR3 spans 15 amino acids. The CDR3: CASSPWADSYNEQSF. As DNA, the CDR3 is TGTGCCAGCAGCCCCTGGGCAGATTCCTACAATGAGCAGTCCTTC.

This clonotype came up a few times. V gene TRBV7-3 combines with J gene TRBJ2-2; 9 bases agree with TRBD1. Germline trimming cut 1 base from V and 4 bases from J; bases unmatched to any gene: 7. This CDR3 comprises 17 residues. Germline CDR1 and CDR2: SGHTA and FQGTGA. In DNA form, the CDR3 reads TGTGCCAGCAGCTTAAAGGGACAGGGAGTTGCCACCGGGGAGCTGTTTTTT. Its translation: CASSLKGQGVATGELFF.

This clonotype has a count of ten or more. The genes are TRBV2 and TRBJ2-1; either TRBD1 or TRBD2 may supply D (5 bases each). V lost 3 bases and J lost 10, with 13 bases in between. The length of the CDR3 is 13 residues. Germline values: CDR1 SNHLY, CDR2 FYNNEI. In DNA, the CDR3 is TGTGCCAGCAGTGAGATGGGCCGGGGCGAGCAGTTCTTC. The encoded protein is CASSEMGRGEQFF.

Comments on this clonotype: This could be a read error, since a much larger clone is one nucleotide away. The J gene is TRBJ2-2, the V gene TRBV28, with D perhaps matching TRBD2 (5 bases). CDR3 size: 12 residues. Per the germline V gene, CDR1 is MDHEN and CDR2 is SYDVKM. The CDR3 bases are TGTGCCAGCAGTTACTACACCGGGAAGCTGTTTTTT. Its protein product is CASSYYTGKLFF. The full variable domain, with the rest looked up from reference TRBV28 and TRBJ2-2, is DVKVTQSSRYLVKRTGEKVFLECVQDMDHENMFWYRQDPGLGLRLIYFSYDVKMKEKGDIPEGYSVSREKKERFSLILESASTNQTSMYLCASSYYTGKLFFGEGSRLTVL.

This clonotype was recorded many times. This rearrangement joins TRBV28 to TRBJ1-5; D gene uncertain. The germline V gene encodes CDR1 MDHEN and CDR2 SYDVKM. The ends were cut back, 11 bases at V and 7 bases at J, with 15 bases in the middle. The CDR3 covers 12 residues. The CDR3: CALGGENQPQHF. CDR3 sequence (DNA): TGTGCCCTTGGCGGGGAAAACCAGCCCCAGCATTTT.